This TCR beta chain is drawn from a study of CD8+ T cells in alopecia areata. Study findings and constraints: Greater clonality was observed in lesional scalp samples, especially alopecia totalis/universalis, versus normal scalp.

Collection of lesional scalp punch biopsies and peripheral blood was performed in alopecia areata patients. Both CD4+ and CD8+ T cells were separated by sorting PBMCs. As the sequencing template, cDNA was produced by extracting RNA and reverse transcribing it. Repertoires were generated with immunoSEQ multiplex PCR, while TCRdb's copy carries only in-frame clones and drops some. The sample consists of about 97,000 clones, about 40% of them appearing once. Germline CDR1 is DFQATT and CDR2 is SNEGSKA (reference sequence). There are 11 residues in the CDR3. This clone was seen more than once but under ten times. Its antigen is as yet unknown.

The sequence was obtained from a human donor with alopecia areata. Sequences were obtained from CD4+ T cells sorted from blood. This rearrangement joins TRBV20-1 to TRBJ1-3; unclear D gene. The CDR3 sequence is CRVSSGNTIYF. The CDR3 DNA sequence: TGCAGGGTTAGCTCTGGAAACACCATATATTTT.